These 9 T cell receptor beta chains share one sample of origin, sequenced in a study of T cell changes during pregnancy in multiple sclerosis. TCRdb keeps only in-frame clones here, not all; method: immunoSEQ multiplex PCR. The table has roughly 45,000 clones, about 88% seen once. Specimen: CD4+ T cells from peripheral blood mononuclear cells, collected in the second trimester of pregnancy. These TCRs come from a female donor with multiple sclerosis, enrolled in a pregnancy study.

The chain uses TRBV30 and TRBJ2-7, with 7 bases fitting TRBD2. The junction had 7 bases not matched to a gene; V was cut back by 1 base and J by 4 bases. The CDR3 is made up of 14 amino acids. Germline CDR1 GTSNPN, CDR2 SVGIG (reference sequence). The CDR3 DNA reads as TGTGCCTGGAGTGGGGGAGGGAGTAGTTACGAGCAGTACTTC. Translated: CAWSGGGSSYEQYF.

The V call is TRBV6-5, the J call TRBJ1-2; a weak D match, TRBD1 (5 bases). The CDR3 totals 14 residues. Germline loops: CDR1 MNHEY, CDR2 SVGAGI. The germline V and J ends were trimmed by 8 bases and 8 bases, with 21 bases remaining between them. The CDR3 reads CASGFTGREVGYTF. Here the CDR3 DNA reads TGTGCCAGCGGGTTCACAGGCCGAGAAGTCGGCTACACCTTC.

V usage is TRBV14 and J usage is TRBJ2-3; no clear D gene. Germline CDR1 is SGHDN and CDR2 is FVKESK. The length of the CDR3 is 16 residues. V gave up 3 bases and J gave up 3 bases, with 16 bases separating them. The DNA of the CDR3 is TGTGCCAGCAGCCACATCGCTTCTGCGGCTACAGATACGCAGTATTTT. This translates into CASSHIASAATDTQYF.

This clone was detected only a few times. The chain carries TRBV9 and TRBJ2-1; D is perhaps TRBD1 (5 bases). V lost 0 bases and J 9 bases, leaving 19 bases between the germline ends. CDR1 and CDR2 from the germline V gene are SGDLS and YYNGEE. This CDR3 comprises 16 residues. CDR3 region: CASSVVGRTDSVEQFF. The CDR3 DNA is TGTGCCAGCAGCGTAGTAGGTCGTACAGACAGCGTTGAGCAGTTCTTC.

V and J are TRBV7-6 and TRBJ1-4; no firm D call. Trimming took off 4 bases at V and 0 bases at J, with 21 bases between the two ends. The germline CDR1 and CDR2 sequences are SGHVS and FNYEAQ. There are 19 residues in the CDR3. CDR3 coding DNA: TGTGCCAGCAGCTCCCTTTTCAGCGGGTGGAGAGCAACTAATGAAAAACTGTTTTTT. It yields the protein CASSSLFSGWRATNEKLFF.

The chain links TRBV6-5 to TRBJ1-4, with unresolved D. CDR1 is MNHEY and CDR2 is SVGAGI in the germline V gene. V was clipped by 4 bases and J by 12 bases, with 15 bases between them. The CDR3 is 13 amino acids. CDR3 sequence: CASSSNSRRELFF. In DNA, the CDR3 is TGTGCCAGCAGTTCGAACAGCAGGAGGGAACTGTTTTTT.

The V gene is TRBV28, the J gene TRBJ2-7; 11 bases fit TRBD2. In germline, CDR1 is MDHEN, CDR2 SYDVKM. Trimming removed 2 bases from V and 2 bases from J; junction bases left unmatched: 2. This CDR3 spans 15 amino acids. Here the CDR3 DNA reads TGTGCCAGCAGTTTACTTAGCGGGAGGGCCTACGAGCAGTACTTC. Translating it yields CASSLLSGRAYEQYF.

This clone was seen only once. The chain joins TRBV27 to TRBJ2-6, with 7 nucleotides matching TRBD1. V was clipped by 6 bases and J by 0 bases; unmatched bases: 11. This CDR3 is 18 amino acids long. The germline CDR1 and CDR2 sequences are MNHEY and SMNVEV (reference sequence). Written as DNA, the CDR3 is TGTGCCAGCAGAGGATTCCGGACAGGTCGCTCTGGGGCCAACGTCCTGACTTTC. Translated, it gives CASRGFRTGRSGANVLTF.

The rearrangement joins TRBV6-5 to TRBJ1-2; 11 bases map to TRBD1. The CDR3 has 14 residues. Germline V gives CDR1 MNHEY, CDR2 SVGAGI. Trimming cost V 7 bases and J 6 bases; bases outside gene matches: 7. CDR3 DNA sequence: TGTGCCAGCATGGACAGGGGGCGCGGACATGGCTACACCTTC. Its protein is CASMDRGRGHGYTF.